A single sample is the source of the 24 T cell receptor beta chains below, sequenced in a study of blood T cell repertoires in COVID-19. The protocol was immunoSEQ multiplex PCR, while the TCRdb copy is restricted to in-frame clones and leaves out a portion. The sample includes 190,000 or so clones, around 89% seen only once; the top ten take about 0.66%. The sequencing input was peripheral blood. Source of these receptors: a man aged 50 to 60 with acute or convalescent COVID-19.

The chain is built from TRBV7-2 and TRBJ2-1; 8 nucleotides agree with TRBD2. Germline loops: CDR1 SGHTA, CDR2 FQGNSA. With 1 base clipped from V and 6 bases from J, the junction kept 8 bases outside the gene matches. This CDR3 has 16 residues. CDR3 nucleotide sequence: TGTGCCAGCAGCTTAGAAGGTAGCGGGGTTTTCAATGAGCAGTTCTTC. Its translation: CASSLEGSGVFNEQFF. Drawing the rest from reference TRBV7-2 and TRBJ2-1, the complete variable domain is GAGVSQSPSNKVTEKGKDVELRCDPISGHTALYWYRQSLGQGLEFLIYFQGNSAPDKSGLPSDRFSAERTGGSVSTLTIQRTQQEDSAVYLCASSLEGSGVFNEQFFGPGTRLTVL.

V usage is TRBV14 and J usage is TRBJ1-1, with unresolved D. V was cut by 6 bases and J by 11 bases, with 19 bases left in between. This CDR3 contains 13 residues. Germline-derived CDR1 and CDR2 are SGHDN and FVKESK. CDR3 coding DNA: TGTGCCAGCAGTTTCGTCCCCGGGAGTGAGGCTTTCTTT. It encodes CASSFVPGSEAFF.

The V call is TRBV7-3, the J call TRBJ2-7; possible D gene TRBD1, 5 bases. This CDR3 region has 13 residues. Germline V lookup: CDR1 SGHTA, CDR2 FQGTGA. V lost 0 bases and J lost 7, with 10 bases in between. CDR3 amino acids: CASSLTSGLEQYF. CDR3 nucleotides: TGTGCCAGCAGCTTAACGTCAGGGCTTGAGCAGTACTTC. The full variable domain, its missing parts supplied by reference TRBV7-3 and TRBJ2-7, is GAGVSQTPSNKVTEKGKYVELRCDPISGHTALYWYRQSLGQGPEFLIYFQGTGAADDSGLPNDRFFAVRPEGSVSTLKIQRTERGDSAVYLCASSLTSGLEQYFGPGTRLTVT.

The rearrangement uses TRBV18 and TRBJ1-2; 12 positions match TRBD1. Per germline, CDR1 KGHSH and CDR2 LQKENI. J lost 6 bases, V lost 3 bases, and 14 bases had no gene match. The CDR3 runs to 18 residues. CDR3 sequence reads: CASSPRAGTGGAWDGYTF. In DNA form, the CDR3 reads TGTGCCAGCTCACCTCGGGCCGGGACAGGGGGCGCTTGGGATGGCTACACCTTC.

This chain uses TRBV7-3 with TRBJ1-2, with 7 positions matching TRBD1. Trimming removed 5 bases from V and 0 bases from J; junction bases left unmatched: 6. The CDR3 consists of 15 residues. In germline, CDR1 is SGHTA, CDR2 FQGTGA. CDR3 region: CASSPGTEANYGYTF. As DNA, the CDR3 is TGTGCCAGCAGCCCAGGGACAGAAGCTAACTATGGCTACACCTTC.

The chain couples TRBV19 to TRBJ2-5; 7 bases fit TRBD2. CDR3 length: 15 amino acids. CDR1 is LNHDA, CDR2 SQIVND, per germline (reference sequence). Germline trimming cut 7 bases from V and 7 bases from J; bases unmatched to any gene: 15. CDR3: CASMWGGTESLTQYF. The CDR3 nucleotides read TGTGCCAGTATGTGGGGAGGGACCGAGTCCTTGACCCAGTACTTC.

The chain combines TRBV27 with TRBJ2-3, with 10 bases identical to TRBD1. Germline V gene lookup returns CDR1 MNHEY and CDR2 SMNVEV (reference sequence). There are 14 residues in the CDR3. J was trimmed by 7 bases and V by 6 bases; bases with no gene match: 7. CDR3 in DNA: TGTGCCAGCAGCGGACAGGGGGATAGGAATACGCAGTATTTT. Translation: CASSGQGDRNTQYF.

The CDR3 sequence: CASSQSPSGANVLTF. CDR3 sequence (DNA): TGTGCCAGCAGCCAAAGCCCCTCTGGGGCCAACGTCCTGACTTTC. The chain couples TRBV3-1 (or the pseudogene TRBV3-2) to TRBJ2-6; D uncertain. Germline assignment: CDR1 LGHDT and CDR2 YNNKEL (reference sequence). Between the trimmed V and J ends, which lost 2 bases and 0 bases, there was a span of 5 bases. CDR3 size: 15 residues.

This clone was picked up many times. The chain employs TRBV9 and TRBJ1-6, with D unresolved. Trimming took 0 bases from V and 11 from J, leaving 12 bases between them. This CDR3 is 14 amino acids long. CDR1 and CDR2 from the germline V gene are SGDLS and YYNGEE. The CDR3 DNA sequence: TGTGCCAGCAGCGTAGAAGGTAGAGGAGCACCCCTCCACTTT. Its protein product is CASSVEGRGAPLHF.

In this sample, this clone turned up once. The chain has TRBV15 and TRBJ1-2; no reliable D call. This CDR3 spans 13 amino acids. The germline V gene has CDR1 LNHNV and CDR2 YYDKDF (reference sequence). V lost 1 base and J lost 0, with 3 bases in between. The CDR3 sequence: CATSRGPNYGYTF. In DNA, the CDR3 is TGTGCCACCAGCAGAGGGCCTAACTATGGCTACACCTTC.

The chain links TRBV7-6 to TRBJ2-3; possibly TRBD2 for D (5 bases). The CDR3 contains 15 residues. Trimming took 5 bases from V and 1 from J, leaving 13 bases between them. Germline CDR1 SGHVS, CDR2 FNYEAQ. CDR3 nucleotide sequence: TGTGCCAGCAGCATAGTCACGGAGGGCACAGATACGCAGTATTTT. Its protein is CASSIVTEGTDTQYF. The full variable domain, its missing parts supplied by reference TRBV7-6 and TRBJ2-3, is GAGVSQSPRYKVTKRGQDVALRCDPISGHVSLYWYRQALGQGPEFLTYFNYEAQQDKSGLPNDRFSAERPEGSISTLTIQRTEQRDSAMYRCASSIVTEGTDTQYFGPGTRLTVL.

The J gene is TRBJ2-7, the V gene TRBV5-1; TRBD1 might be the D (5 bases). Between the trimmed V and J ends, which lost 6 bases and 0 bases, there was a span of 19 bases. The germline V gene encodes CDR1 SGHRS and CDR2 YFSETQ. CDR3 length: 16 residues. CDR3 region: CASNDKTGLSSYEQYF. Written as DNA, the CDR3 is TGCGCCAGCAACGATAAAACAGGTTTAAGCTCCTACGAGCAGTACTTC.

This chain links TRBV23-1 with TRBJ2-2; 7 bases map to TRBD1. TRBV23-1 is designated an ORF whose function remains uncertain. With 8 bases clipped from V and 3 bases from J, the junction kept 12 bases outside the gene matches. The CDR3 runs to 16 residues. CDR3 DNA sequence: TGCGCCAGCTGTTTGGCGAGGGGGCCTTACACCGGGGAGCTGTTTTTT. Protein: CASCLARGPYTGELFF.

This clone is a singleton in its sample. The chain links TRBV12-3 or TRBV12-4 to TRBJ2-5; no definite D call. The length of the CDR3 is 13 residues. V lost 7 bases to trimming and J lost 5 bases, with 14 bases between them. CDR3 sequence reads: CASTQNSKETQYF. CDR3 sequence (DNA): TGTGCCAGCACCCAAAATAGTAAGGAGACCCAGTACTTC.

The chain uses TRBV21-1 and TRBJ2-7; the table gives TRBD2 as D, unverified against the DNA. TRBV21-1 has pseudogene status. CDR3 size: 13 residues. For the CDR3, the DNA is TGTGCCTTTAAATCACTAGAGACCTACGAGCAGTACGTC. Its translation is CAFKSLETYEQYV.

The CDR3 protein is CASTEREAGELFF. CDR3 in DNA: TGTGCCAGCACCGAACGAGAGGCCGGGGAGCTGTTTTTT. The rearrangement joins TRBV28 to TRBJ2-2; D uncertain. Looked up from germline, CDR1 is MDHEN and CDR2 is SYDVKM. V lost 7 bases and J lost 6, with 12 bases in between. The CDR3 loop spans 13 amino acids. The full variable domain, rest sourced from reference TRBV28 and TRBJ2-2, is DVKVTQSSRYLVKRTGEKVFLECVQDMDHENMFWYRQDPGLGLRLIYFSYDVKMKEKGDIPEGYSVSREKKERFSLILESASTNQTSMYLCASTEREAGELFFGEGSRLTVL.

The chain links TRBV6-5 to TRBJ1-5; the D is unclear. Germline loops: CDR1 MNHEY, CDR2 SVGAGI. This CDR3 is 15 amino acids long. The V and J ends lost 9 bases and 3 bases respectively, with 18 bases between them. Written as DNA, the CDR3 is TGTGCCAGTTCCCCCCAGGAACTTCTCAATCAGCCCCAGCATTTT. It encodes CASSPQELLNQPQHF.

This sequence joins TRBV29-1 and TRBJ1-1; D gene uncertain. The CDR3 is made up of 11 amino acids. Germline CDR1 SQVTM, CDR2 ANQGSEA. The CDR3 here is CNVMRDTEAFF. The CDR3 DNA follows: TGCAATGTTATGCGCGACACTGAAGCTTTCTTT. The full variable domain, with the rest looked up from reference TRBV29-1 and TRBJ1-1, is SAVISQKPSRDICQRGTSLTIQCQVDSQVTMMFWYRQQPGQSLTLIATANQGSEATYESGFVIDKFPISRPNLTFSTLTVSNMSPEDSSIYLCNVMRDTEAFFGQGTRLTVV.

The V gene is TRBV14, the J gene TRBJ1-2; 8 bases are shared with TRBD1. J was trimmed by 4 bases and V by 5 bases; bases with no gene match: 6. From germline, CDR1 is SGHDN and CDR2 FVKESK. CDR3 length equals 14 residues. This CDR3 is CASSVQDRVYGYTF. DNA of the CDR3: TGTGCCAGCAGCGTACAGGACAGGGTCTATGGCTACACCTTC.

This rearrangement joins TRBV7-2 to TRBJ2-1; 8 nucleotides match TRBD2. Per the germline V gene, CDR1 is SGHTA and CDR2 is FQGNSA. CDR3 length: 16 amino acids. V trimming: 1 base; J trimming: 4 bases; junction bases outside the gene matches: 6. The CDR3 loop reads CASSLVEASGYNEQFF. The CDR3 DNA is TGTGCCAGCAGCTTAGTCGAGGCTAGCGGGTACAATGAGCAGTTCTTC.

V gene TRBV24-1 combines with J gene TRBJ2-6; 7 positions agree with TRBD1. CDR1 and CDR2 (germline): KGHDR, SFDVKD. The CDR3 has 16 residues. With V trimmed by 4 bases and J by 1 base, 3 bases remained unmatched. DNA of the CDR3: TGTGCCACCAGTGAATGGACAGGTTCTGGGGCCAACGTCCTGACTTTC. Amino acids: CATSEWTGSGANVLTF.

V and J are TRBV28 and TRBJ1-4, with a weak D call TRBD1 (6 bases). Germline CDR1 and CDR2: MDHEN and SYDVKM. V was clipped by 7 bases and J by 0 bases, with 15 bases between them. The CDR3 runs 16 residues. As DNA, the CDR3 is TGTGCCAGCAAGAATTACACAGGGACAACTAATGAAAAACTGTTTTTT. Encoded protein: CASKNYTGTTNEKLFF. Complete variable domain (other parts from reference TRBV28 and TRBJ1-4): DVKVTQSSRYLVKRTGEKVFLECVQDMDHENMFWYRQDPGLGLRLIYFSYDVKMKEKGDIPEGYSVSREKKERFSLILESASTNQTSMYLCASKNYTGTTNEKLFFGSGTQLSVL.

The chain couples TRBV19 to TRBJ2-7, with TRBD1 identical over 9 bases. This CDR3 comprises 17 residues. Germline V gives CDR1 LNHDA, CDR2 SQIVND (reference sequence). The J segment lost 2 bases and the V segment lost 2 bases, leaving 10 bases of the junction unmatched. The CDR3 is CASSIRALGTGTYEQYF. The CDR3 nucleotides are TGTGCCAGTAGTATAAGGGCCCTCGGGACAGGGACCTACGAGCAGTACTTC.

The chain carries TRBV14 and TRBJ2-5; no clear D gene. V lost 3 bases and J 5 bases, leaving 4 bases between the germline ends. The CDR3 consists of 11 residues. Germline V CDR1 and CDR2: SGHDN, FVKESK. Here the CDR3 reads CASSHSETQYF. CDR3 sequence (DNA): TGTGCCAGCAGCCACTCTGAGACCCAGTACTTC.